The 27 T cell receptor beta chains in this list originate from one sample, sequenced in a study of cytomegalovirus exposure and HLA in healthy donors. Sequenced by immunoSEQ multiplex PCR; TCRdb stores in-frame clones only, minus some. There are tens of thousands of clones in the sample; more than 80% occur only once, and approximately 1.2% lies in the top ten. The sequenced sample was PBMCs. The receptors stem from a woman under 30 in good health and CMV-seronegative.

V usage is TRBV10-2 and J usage is TRBJ2-1; TRBD2 matches 10 bases. The CDR3 spans 15 residues. V trimming: 6 bases; J trimming: 9 bases; junction bases outside the gene matches: 11. The germline CDR1 and CDR2 sequences are WSHSY and SAAADI. CDR3 amino acids: CASSVKAGGPTEQFF. Written as DNA, the CDR3 is TGCGCCAGCAGCGTAAAAGCGGGGGGGCCAACTGAGCAGTTCTTC.

The rearrangement links TRBV29-1 to TRBJ2-5; TRBD1 is a possible D gene (5 bases). This CDR3 has 13 residues. Trimming took off 4 bases at V and 2 bases at J, with 11 bases between the two ends. In germline, CDR1 is SQVTM, CDR2 ANQGSEA. This CDR3 is CSVGGGSQETQYF. CDR3 nucleotides: TGCAGCGTTGGGGGCGGCAGTCAAGAGACCCAGTACTTC. The whole variable domain, filled in from reference TRBV29-1 and TRBJ2-5, reads SAVISQKPSRDICQRGTSLTIQCQVDSQVTMMFWYRQQPGQSLTLIATANQGSEATYESGFVIDKFPISRPNLTFSTLTVSNMSPEDSSIYLCSVGGGSQETQYFGPGTRLLVL.

V gene TRBV11-2 combines with J gene TRBJ1-1, with 9 bases identical to TRBD1. CDR1 is SGHAT and CDR2 is FQNNGV in the germline V gene. The CDR3 consists of 14 residues. The junction had 5 bases not matched to a gene; V was cut back by 5 bases and J by 4 bases. In nucleotides, the CDR3 is TGTGCCAGCAGCACCTACAGGGGGCGCACTGAAGCTTTCTTT. Amino acid sequence: CASSTYRGRTEAFF.

V is TRBV7-9 and J is TRBJ2-7; possible D gene TRBD1, 6 bases. The CDR3 extends over 14 amino acids. V was cut by 5 bases and J by 0 bases, with 11 bases left in between. From germline, CDR1 is SEHNR and CDR2 FQNEAQ (reference sequence). The CDR3 coding sequence is TGTGCCAGCAGCCGCCGGGACACCTCCTACGAGCAGTACTTC. This translates into CASSRRDTSYEQYF.

CDR3 DNA sequence: TGTGCCAGCAGACGGACTAGCCCCACAGATACGCAGTATTTT. Amino acids: CASRRTSPTDTQYF. The chain combines TRBV27 with TRBJ2-3; 8 bases are shared with TRBD2. Germline assignment: CDR1 MNHEY and CDR2 SMNVEV (reference sequence). CDR3 size: 14 residues. Trimming cost V 6 bases and J 2 bases; bases outside gene matches: 4.

V is TRBV28 and J is TRBJ1-6; possibly TRBD1 for D (6 bases). The CDR3 loop spans 13 amino acids. Trimming removed 5 bases at V and 8 bases at J, with 10 bases between. Germline CDR1 reads MDHEN; CDR2 reads SYDVKM. CDR3 nucleotides: TGTGCCAGCAGTCGAGGGGGGGATTCACCCCTCCACTTT. Encoded protein: CASSRGGDSPLHF.

V gene TRBV7-6 combines with J gene TRBJ1-1, with D hard to call. The CDR3 length is 13 residues. V lost 5 bases, J lost 11 bases, and 18 bases lay in between. CDR1 and CDR2 from the germline V gene are SGHVS and FNYEAQ. CDR3 coding DNA: TGTGCCAGCAGCCCTGGTGTCGACGCGGGGGCTTTCTTT. As protein: CASSPGVDAGAFF.

The chain has TRBV18 and TRBJ1-1, with a possible D match to TRBD1 (6 bases). The CDR3 sequence is 14 residues long. CDR1 and CDR2 (germline): KGHSH, LQKENI. Trimming removed 3 bases at V and 11 bases at J, with 19 bases between. The CDR3 here is CASSPGGGLLQAFF. The CDR3 nucleotides read TGTGCCAGCTCACCCGGGGGGGGCCTCCTTCAGGCTTTCTTT.

The V and J genes are TRBV15 and TRBJ1-5; 9 bases are a match to TRBD1. The CDR3 totals 19 residues. Germline V lookup: CDR1 LNHNV, CDR2 YYDKDF (reference sequence). Trimming took 2 bases from V and 0 from J; bases not matched to a gene: 11. The CDR3 region has the DNA TGTGCCACCAGCAGACAAGCCGGGACAGGGTATTATAGCAATCAGCCCCAGCATTTT. It yields the protein CATSRQAGTGYYSNQPQHF.

V usage is TRBV4-1 and J usage is TRBJ2-4; the match to TRBD2 covers 12 bases. Trimming took 3 bases from V and 2 from J; bases not matched to a gene: 5. This CDR3 is 17 amino acids long. Germline CDR1 MGHRA, CDR2 YSYEKL. CDR3 sequence reads: CASSHASGRATKNIQYF. The CDR3 nucleotides read TGCGCCAGCAGCCACGCTAGCGGGAGGGCGACCAAAAACATTCAGTACTTC.

The chain carries TRBV18 and TRBJ1-2; D is unresolved. CDR3 length equals 13 residues. V was pared by 2 bases and J by 1 base, with 5 bases between. Germline CDR1 reads KGHSH; CDR2 reads LQKENI. The chain's CDR3 is CASSPGSNYGYTF. The CDR3 DNA follows: TGTGCCAGCTCACCAGGGAGTAACTATGGCTACACCTTC.

V is TRBV15 and J is TRBJ2-5; 10 bases agree with TRBD1. The CDR3 is 18 residues long. Germline CDR1 LNHNV, CDR2 YYDKDF (reference sequence). The junction had 11 bases not matched to a gene; V was cut back by 2 bases and J by 2 bases. The DNA for the CDR3 is TGTGCCACCAGCAGATACACCTTTGGGACAGGGGTGCAAGAGACCCAGTACTTC. Its protein product is CATSRYTFGTGVQETQYF. The full variable domain, its missing parts supplied by reference TRBV15 and TRBJ2-5, is DAMVIQNPRYQVTQFGKPVTLSCSQTLNHNVMYWYQQKSSQAPKLLFHYYDKDFNNEADTPDNFQSRRPNTSFCFLDIRSPGLGDTAMYLCATSRYTFGTGVQETQYFGPGTRLLVL.

The CDR3 DNA sequence: TGTGCCATCAGTGAGACGGACAGGGCGGTCTACGAGCAGTACTTC. The encoded protein is CAISETDRAVYEQYF. The V gene is TRBV10-3, the J gene TRBJ2-7; 8 bases fit TRBD1. V lost 2 bases, J lost 3 bases, and 6 bases stayed unmatched. CDR3 length: 15 residues. Germline V gene lookup returns CDR1 ENHRY and CDR2 SYGVKD.

This sequence joins TRBV19 and TRBJ2-3, with D perhaps matching TRBD2 (7 bases). V gave up 9 bases and J gave up 3 bases, with 22 bases separating them. The CDR3 spans 16 residues. Germline assignment: CDR1 LNHDA and CDR2 SQIVND (reference sequence). The CDR3 loop reads CARVVMGGRNTDTQYF. CDR3 DNA: TGTGCCAGGGTCGTTATGGGGGGGCGAAATACAGATACGCAGTATTTT.

This CDR3 reads CAIRSGQGEETQYF. In DNA, the CDR3 is TGTGCCATCAGATCGGGACAGGGTGAGGAGACCCAGTACTTC. This chain uses TRBV10-3 with TRBJ2-5, with 9 bases identical to TRBD1. This CDR3 is 14 amino acids long. From germline, CDR1 is ENHRY and CDR2 SYGVKD. V lost 6 bases and J lost 5; bases outside the gene matches: 7.

This chain joins TRBV4-2 and TRBJ2-5; the D gene is possibly TRBD2 (5 bases). The CDR3 contains 12 residues. CDR1 LGHNA and CDR2 YNFKEQ come from the germline V gene. V lost 5 bases and J lost 4, with 8 bases in between. Here the CDR3 DNA reads TGTGCCAGCAGCGAGGGCCCAGAGACCCAGTACTTC. Protein product: CASSEGPETQYF.

The chain carries TRBV29-1 and TRBJ2-3, with 7 bases lining up with TRBD1. Germline CDR1 and CDR2: SQVTM and ANQGSEA. V lost 8 bases, J lost 5 bases, and 7 bases stayed unmatched. This CDR3 spans 12 amino acids. The CDR3 sequence is CSTRQGGDTQYF. The CDR3 region has the DNA TGCAGCACCCGACAGGGTGGAGATACGCAGTATTTT.

In its sample, this clone was seen once. This chain links TRBV5-5 with TRBJ2-7; possible D gene TRBD1, 6 bases. V was cut by 0 bases and J by 7 bases, with 14 bases left in between. This CDR3 is built from 14 residues. Germline CDR1 is SGHKS and CDR2 is YYEKEE (reference sequence). This CDR3 is CASSLGTASREQYF. The CDR3 coding sequence is TGTGCCAGCAGCTTGGGGACAGCTTCCAGGGAGCAGTACTTC.

The V call is TRBV28, the J call TRBJ1-4; D gene unclear. The CDR3 is 15 amino acids. CDR1 is MDHEN, CDR2 SYDVKM, per germline. Trimming removed 3 bases from V and 0 bases from J, with 8 bases in between. The CDR3 bases are TGTGCCAGCAGTTTCAGCGGTGCAACTAATGAAAAACTGTTTTTT. Translation: CASSFSGATNEKLFF.

This clone is a singleton in its sample. The rearrangement links TRBV27 to TRBJ2-7; perhaps TRBD1 as D (5 bases). Trimming took off 2 bases at V and 1 base at J, with 6 bases between the two ends. CDR3 length: 13 residues. In germline, CDR1 is MNHEY, CDR2 SMNVEV (reference sequence). CDR3 sequence reads: CASSLRGSYEQYF. Here the CDR3 DNA reads TGTGCCAGCAGTTTAAGGGGTTCCTACGAGCAGTACTTC.

V and J are TRBV28 and TRBJ1-5; D remains unclear. With 2 bases removed from V and 5 bases from J, the gap between germline ends came to 10 bases. The CDR3 sequence is 14 residues long. Per the germline V gene, CDR1 is MDHEN and CDR2 is SYDVKM. The CDR3 spells CASSLGSGDQPQHF. The CDR3 coding sequence is TGTGCCAGCAGTTTAGGATCCGGGGATCAGCCCCAGCATTTT.

V is TRBV5-6 and J is TRBJ2-3, with 7 bases lining up with TRBD1. Per germline, CDR1 SGHDT and CDR2 YYEEEE. The V segment lost 3 bases and the J segment 5 bases; nucleotides outside the gene matches: 9. This CDR3 contains 15 residues. Written as DNA, the CDR3 is TGTGCCAGCAGCTCAAGACAGGGCGCGGGAGATACGCAGTATTTT. Translating it yields CASSSRQGAGDTQYF.

V is TRBV5-1 and J is TRBJ2-5; D is uncertain. CDR1 and CDR2 (germline): SGHRS, YFSETQ. The CDR3 spans 14 residues. Deletions cut 0 bases from V and 1 base from J, with 7 bases between. CDR3 nucleotides: TGCGCCAGCAGCTTGGCTGGGCCCCAAGAGACCCAGTACTTC. Protein sequence: CASSLAGPQETQYF.

The chain couples TRBV19 to TRBJ2-4; D is possibly TRBD1 (6 bases). This CDR3 comprises 16 residues. CDR1 and CDR2 (germline): LNHDA, SQIVND (reference sequence). Trimming removed 2 bases from V and 5 bases from J, with 16 bases in between. CDR3 protein: CASSISAGQGQNIQYF. In DNA form, the CDR3 reads TGTGCCAGTAGTATATCTGCGGGCCAGGGGCAAAACATTCAGTACTTC. The full variable domain, rest sourced from reference TRBV19 and TRBJ2-4, is DGGITQSPKYLFRKEGQNVTLSCEQNLNHDAMYWYRQDPGQGLRLIYYSQIVNDFQKGDIAEGYSVSREKKESFPLTVTSAQKNPTAFYLCASSISAGQGQNIQYFGAGTRLSVL.

The chain uses TRBV28 and TRBJ1-6; 7 bases align to TRBD1. In germline, CDR1 is MDHEN, CDR2 SYDVKM. V lost 9 bases, J lost 5 bases, and 7 bases stayed unmatched. This CDR3 spans 14 amino acids. The CDR3 coding sequence is TGTGCCAGTCTCCGGGACAGAGATAATTCACCCCTCCACTTT. This encodes CASLRDRDNSPLHF.

This rearrangement joins TRBV6-5 to TRBJ2-7; weak D call: TRBD1 (6 bases). The germline CDR1 and CDR2 sequences are MNHEY and SVGAGI. The CDR3 is made up of 14 amino acids. Trimming removed 5 bases at V and 4 bases at J, with 15 bases between. The chain's CDR3 is CASSGGRLSYEQYF. DNA of the CDR3: TGTGCCAGCAGTGGGGGCAGGTTATCATACGAGCAGTACTTC.

The chain is built from TRBV10-3 and TRBJ2-1; 8 bases map to TRBD1. The CDR3 length is 17 residues. Germline V gives CDR1 ENHRY, CDR2 SYGVKD. The J segment lost 5 bases and the V segment lost 3 bases, leaving 12 bases of the junction unmatched. In DNA form, the CDR3 reads TGTGCCATCAGTGACCTTCTTCGCGGACAGGGCAACAATGAGCAGTTCTTC. The encoded protein is CAISDLLRGQGNNEQFF.